Included here is one T cell receptor (beta chain) sequence, with context. Its antigen is as yet unknown. Second-dose schedules of about 4 or about 12 weeks were combined. The record originates from a study of T cell responses to AZD1222 COVID-19 vaccine. Only in-frame clones appear in the TCRdb table, and some are missing; sequencing was by immunoSEQ multiplex PCR. The data show 90,000 to 95,000 clones, roughly 88% seen once. The CDR3 has 16 residues. Trimming shortened V by 0 bases and J by 8 bases, and 14 bases separated the two germline ends. Germline CDR1 LGHNA, CDR2 YSLEER. Study-level findings and limits: Most donors were white British and more were female, and clonal diversity was possibly underestimated. Scientists sampled the repertoires only once the peak T cell response had passed.

The J gene is TRBJ1-6, the V gene TRBV4-3; the D is unclear. The sequence was obtained from an adult who received the AZD1222 COVID-19 vaccine. The sequenced sample was peripheral blood, obtained 28 days after the second AZD1222 dose. The CDR3 DNA reads as TGCGCCAGCAGCCAAGATGCCGGGTTCAGACATTCACCCCTCCACTTT. It translates to CASSQDAGFRHSPLHF.